Presented here are 10 T cell receptor beta chains from one specimen sequenced in a study of shared clonotypes between healthy human individuals. The table came from immunoSEQ multiplex PCR; TCRdb's copy has only in-frame clones and leaves some out. The sample contains roughly 500,000 clones, 79% of which appear only once. Sequenced material: PBMCs. These receptors were taken from a woman in her 40s in good health. Some clones in this sample may be carry-over from other donors' samples.

Points on this clone: A far larger clone is a single base away, which makes a read error likely. The chain couples TRBV2 to TRBJ2-7; D perhaps matches TRBD1 (6 bases). Trimming removed 3 bases from V and 1 base from J, with 10 bases in between. The CDR3 extends over 14 amino acids. CDR1 and CDR2 (germline): SNHLY, FYNNEI. DNA of the CDR3: TGTGCCAGCAGTGAGACAGGTTATTCCTACGAGCAGTACTTC. Protein sequence: CASSETGYSYEQYF.

The chain employs TRBV2 and TRBJ2-5; TRBD2 might be the D (5 bases). The CDR3 is 14 residues long. V lost 7 bases and J 2 bases, leaving 14 bases between the germline ends. Germline V CDR1 and CDR2: SNHLY, FYNNEI. CDR3 nucleotides: TGTGCCAGCAAGGGAGCATGGGGTCAAGAGACCCAGTACTTC. Translating it yields CASKGAWGQETQYF. Combining the CDR3 with reference TRBV2 and TRBJ2-5 gives the whole variable domain EPEVTQTPSHQVTQMGQEVILRCVPISNHLYFYWYRQILGQKVEFLVSFYNNEISEKSEIFDDQFSVERPDGSNFTLKIRSTKLEDSAMYFCASKGAWGQETQYFGPGTRLLVL.

This rearrangement joins TRBV6-1 to TRBJ2-7; 11 bases line up with TRBD2. Unmatched junction bases numbered 2, after V lost 5 bases and J lost 2 bases. CDR1 and CDR2 (germline): MNHNS, SASEGT. This CDR3 is 14 amino acids long. CDR3 sequence (DNA): TGTGCCAGCAGTAGACTAGCGGGGCCCTACGAGCAGTACTTC. Protein product: CASSRLAGPYEQYF.

This clone was seen only once. The CDR3 is CAISLDRSYNEQFF. The CDR3 nucleotides read TGTGCCATCAGCTTGGACCGATCCTACAATGAGCAGTTCTTC. This chain connects TRBV10-3 to TRBJ2-1; unclear D gene. This CDR3 is built from 14 residues. Trimming cost V 6 bases and J 1 base, with 10 bases left between them. Germline assignment: CDR1 ENHRY and CDR2 SYGVKD.

The chain combines TRBV28 with TRBJ1-2; no clear D gene. Trimming left V 5 bases short and J 8 bases short, with 12 bases between. The germline V gene has CDR1 MDHEN and CDR2 SYDVKM. This CDR3 has 12 amino acids. The CDR3 DNA sequence: TGTGCCAGCAGTGCTAGTGGGCAGGGCTACACCTTC. Amino acid sequence: CASSASGQGYTF.

The chain carries TRBV4-2 and TRBJ2-6; no firm D call. CDR1 and CDR2 (germline): LGHNA, YNFKEQ. CDR3 length equals 17 residues. Deletions cut 5 bases from V and 3 bases from J, with 17 bases between. CDR3 amino acids: CASSLDFPGFGANVLTF. The CDR3, as DNA: TGTGCCAGCAGCTTAGACTTTCCAGGCTTTGGGGCCAACGTCCTGACTTTC.

This clone was found a few times. The V gene is TRBV5-5, the J gene TRBJ2-7; D remains ambiguous. V lost 4 bases and J 4 bases, leaving 12 bases between the germline ends. The CDR3 length is 13 residues. Germline CDR1 is SGHKS and CDR2 is YYEKEE (reference sequence). The CDR3 is CASSPSPDYEQYF. CDR3 coding DNA: TGTGCCAGCAGCCCCTCGCCTGATTACGAGCAGTACTTC.

The chain has TRBV5-6 and TRBJ2-7; D is perhaps TRBD1 or TRBD2 (6 bases each). This CDR3 has 16 amino acids. Trimming took off 4 bases at V and 5 bases at J, with 22 bases between the two ends. Germline assignment: CDR1 SGHDT and CDR2 YYEEEE. CDR3 nucleotides: TGTGCCAGCAGCCCGGGACACGGAACAAGGGGGGACGAGCAGTACTTC. This encodes CASSPGHGTRGDEQYF.

The rearrangement links TRBV7-3 to TRBJ2-5; 10 nucleotides align to TRBD2. Germline trimming cut 4 bases from V and 4 bases from J; bases unmatched to any gene: 9. Germline V gives CDR1 SGHTA, CDR2 FQGTGA. The length of the CDR3 is 16 residues. DNA of the CDR3: TGTGCCAGCAGCTCGAGCGGGAGGGCACGGTTAGAGACCCAGTACTTC. Protein: CASSSSGRARLETQYF.

J is TRBJ2-7 and V is TRBV28, with TRBD2 matching 8 bases. The CDR3 loop spans 19 amino acids. V lost 4 bases to trimming and J lost 2 bases; unmatched junction nucleotides: 19. Germline CDR1 and CDR2: MDHEN and SYDVKM. In DNA form, the CDR3 reads TGTGCCAGCAGTTCCTTCCGGAGAATAGTTACGGGAGGGACCTACGAGCAGTACTTC. Its protein is CASSSFRRIVTGGTYEQYF.